Listed here is a single TCR beta chain. Its antigen is not identified. From the reads, TCRdb called clonotypes with MiXCR, one entry per CDR3 protein. Of about 890,000 distinct CDR3 sequences listed, approximately 33% are singletons. The sample comes from a study of T cell repertoires in cytomegalovirus infection. Study information: CMV epitopes in the study were HLA-C-restricted (recently identified) and HLA-B-restricted (well studied). Both CMV infection and a matching HLA type were indicated by public TCR beta signatures.

Study observations and caveats: Clonotypes of TCR beta that were HLA-C-restricted and CMV-specific dominated the ex vivo response. Cumulative frequency of public TCR beta families picked out carriers of CMV plus the relevant HLA.

This receptor was taken from a human donor in good health (CMV status not recorded). Some clones in this sample may be carry-over from other donors' samples. The sample in question was cultured CD8+ T cells from PBMCs, obtained from culture after CMV antigen stimulation.

CDR3 bases: TGCAGCGTTGAAGCGTGGTCCTACAATGAGCAGTTCTTC. Residues: CSVEAWSYNEQFF. The chain has TRBV29-1 and TRBJ2-1; D unclear. The CDR3 extends over 13 amino acids. The V end lost 1 base, the J end lost 1 base, and 5 bases lay between the germline ends. Germline V gene sequence: CDR1 SQVTM, CDR2 ANQGSEA.